A single sample is the source of the 11 T cell receptor beta chains below, sequenced in a study of early T cells in non-severe SARS-CoV-2 infection. TCRdb reanalysed the 5' RACE reads using MiXCR and keeps one entry per CDR3 protein. The top ten clones hold 16% of a sample with approximately 64,000 distinct CDR3 sequences, 20% of them seen once. Material: whole blood, obtained at baseline. The receptors were sampled from an adult who was a healthcare worker with PCR-confirmed SARS-CoV-2 infection or an uninfected control (not recorded which).

The rearrangement links TRBV7-2 to TRBJ2-7; possible D gene TRBD2, 6 bases. CDR3 length: 13 residues. Deletions cut 2 bases from V and 6 bases from J, with 11 bases between. CDR1 SGHTA and CDR2 FQGNSA come from the germline V gene. The CDR3 nucleotides are TGTGCCAGCAGCTTATCTAGCGCGGGCGAGCAGTACTTC. Its translation: CASSLSSAGEQYF.

The chain has TRBV7-6 and TRBJ1-2; tentatively, D is TRBD1 (6 bases). Per the germline V gene, CDR1 is SGHVS and CDR2 is FNYEAQ. The length of the CDR3 is 13 residues. V was cut by 4 bases and J by 10 bases, with 16 bases left in between. The CDR3 nucleotides read TGTGCCAGCAGCTCATACAGGGACCGATACTACACCTTC. It codes for CASSSYRDRYYTF.

This clonotype has ten or more counts. This rearrangement joins TRBV11-2 to TRBJ1-4; 7 bases agree with TRBD1. Germline lookup yields CDR1 SGHAT and CDR2 FQNNGV. The CDR3 spans 13 residues. The V and J ends lost 5 bases and 8 bases, in that order; junction bases with no gene match: 5. CDR3 amino acids: CASSEGTEEKLFF. The CDR3 nucleotides are TGTGCCAGCAGCGAAGGGACAGAAGAAAAACTGTTTTTT.

The J gene is TRBJ1-1, the V gene TRBV7-8; 7 bases align to TRBD1. CDR1 SGHVS and CDR2 FQNEAQ come from the germline V gene. This CDR3 spans 14 amino acids. Germline trimming cut 7 bases from V and 5 bases from J; bases unmatched to any gene: 10. Here the CDR3 reads CASNLKGAGTEAFF. The CDR3 nucleotides are TGTGCCAGCAACCTCAAGGGGGCTGGGACTGAAGCTTTCTTT.

This clonotype was observed many times. Written as DNA, the CDR3 is TGCAGCGTTGAAGGTGGGGCAGGAGCCTCTAACTATGGCTACACCTTC. This codes for CSVEGGAGASNYGYTF. This chain uses TRBV29-1 with TRBJ1-2; a possible D gene is TRBD1 (5 bases). The V gene's germline CDR1 is SQVTM and CDR2 ANQGSEA. This CDR3 is 16 amino acids long. With 1 base removed from V and 0 bases from J, the gap between germline ends came to 15 bases.

The CDR3 DNA reads as TGCGCCAGCAGCCAACGACCGGGACAGGGGAATCAGCCCCAGCATTTT. It codes for CASSQRPGQGNQPQHF. The rearrangement links TRBV4-1 to TRBJ1-5; 10 bases map to TRBD1. J gave up 4 bases and V 2 bases, and 5 bases lay outside the gene matches. The CDR3 has 16 residues. Germline V lookup: CDR1 MGHRA, CDR2 YSYEKL.

This clonotype appeared many times. This chain links TRBV20-1 with TRBJ2-1; D unclear. The length of the CDR3 is 15 residues. Germline V CDR1 and CDR2: DFQATT, SNEGSKA (reference sequence). The V end lost 4 bases, the J end lost 0 bases, and 13 bases lay between the germline ends. CDR3 DNA sequence: TGCAGTGCTATGACACTCGTGGGCTCCTACAATGAGCAGTTCTTC. It specifies CSAMTLVGSYNEQFF.

This clonotype was counted a few times. CDR3 residues: CASSYYSTGRNEQFF. DNA of the CDR3: TGTGCCAGCAGTTACTACTCGACAGGGCGGAATGAGCAGTTCTTC. The gene calls are TRBV6-6 and TRBJ2-1; 7 nucleotides match TRBD1. V was pared by 1 base and J by 7 bases, with 7 bases of the junction left unmatched. The CDR3 extends over 15 amino acids. In germline, CDR1 is MNHNY, CDR2 SVGAGI (reference sequence).

The table lists this clonotype with many counts. The V gene is TRBV7-3, the J gene TRBJ2-1; 8 nucleotides agree with TRBD1. V was pared by 4 bases and J by 7 bases, with 9 bases of the junction left unmatched. Germline V gene lookup returns CDR1 SGHTA and CDR2 FQGTGA. The CDR3 runs to 15 residues. Here the CDR3 reads CASSSGQGRKNEQFF. The CDR3 region has the DNA TGTGCCAGCAGCTCAGGACAGGGAAGGAAAAATGAGCAGTTCTTC.

The CDR3 coding sequence is TGTGCCAGCAGCCATCGGACGGTGGTTAATGAAAAACTGTTTTTT. Translation gives CASSHRTVVNEKLFF. The chain couples TRBV3-1 to TRBJ1-4; D is unresolved. CDR1 LGHDT and CDR2 YNNKEL come from the germline V gene (reference sequence). V lost 3 bases to trimming and J lost 4 bases, with 12 bases between them. The CDR3 totals 15 residues.

Only a few counts were recorded for this clonotype. The chain links TRBV4-1 to TRBJ2-2, with 7 nucleotides matching TRBD2. The germline V gene has CDR1 MGHRA and CDR2 YSYEKL. This CDR3 has 16 amino acids. The V and J ends lost 5 bases and 0 bases, in that order; junction bases with no gene match: 6. The chain's CDR3 is CASSLTSAANTGELFF. The CDR3 nucleotides are TGCGCCAGCAGCTTAACTAGCGCCGCGAACACCGGGGAGCTGTTTTTT.